Below are 29 T cell receptor beta chains sequenced from a single sample in a study of cytotoxic CD8 clonotypes in ibrutinib-treated CLL. TCRdb keeps only in-frame clones here, not all; method: immunoSEQ multiplex PCR. Of approximately 160,000 clones detected, nearly 90% appear once; the ten largest clones hold about 3%. The source material was PBMCs, sampled at disease progression, from a patient treated with ibrutinib. These TCRs come from a human donor with chronic lymphocytic leukemia.

V and J are TRBV6-1 and TRBJ2-7; 7 positions agree with TRBD1. CDR3 length equals 14 residues. J lost 3 bases, V lost 5 bases, and 7 bases had no gene match. Germline V gene data show CDR1 as MNHNS and CDR2 as SASEGT. In DNA form, the CDR3 reads TGTGCCAGCAGTACCCCCGGGACAGACTACGAGCAGTACTTC. Its translation is CASSTPGTDYEQYF.

The V call is TRBV7-9, the J call TRBJ2-3; maybe TRBD1 (6 bases). V dropped 5 bases and J dropped 14 bases, with 20 bases sitting between them. This CDR3 has 13 residues. Germline V lookup: CDR1 SEHNR, CDR2 FQNEAQ (reference sequence). DNA for the CDR3: TGTGCCAGCAGCATACAGGGAGCTACCTTAGGGTATTTT. Protein: CASSIQGATLGYF.

This chain connects TRBV29-1 to TRBJ2-7; 9 nucleotides align to TRBD2. Germline V gene lookup returns CDR1 SQVTM and CDR2 ANQGSEA. This CDR3 has 14 residues. V gave up 6 bases and J gave up 6 bases; unmatched junction bases: 12. The CDR3 loop is CSVNPRAGGREQYF. The CDR3 DNA is TGCAGCGTCAACCCAAGAGCGGGGGGTCGCGAGCAGTACTTC.

The chain links TRBV18 to TRBJ2-5; 8 bases map to TRBD2. There are 17 residues in the CDR3. Losses at the gene ends were 2 bases for V and 5 bases for J; bases not matched to a gene: 13. The germline gives CDR1 KGHSH, CDR2 LQKENI. CDR3 in amino acids: CASSPREGRREAETQYF. The CDR3 DNA reads TGTGCCAGCTCACCAAGGGAGGGAAGGCGGGAGGCGGAGACCCAGTACTTC.

On this clone itself: One end of the junction is discordant with germline, which a read error may explain. The chain joins TRBV28 to TRBJ1-2; 7 bases match TRBD1. Germline CDR1 MDHEN, CDR2 SYDVKM. This CDR3 is 13 amino acids long. The CDR3 DNA sequence: TGTGCCAGCAGTCCGGGGACAGCCTATAGCTACACCTTC. Its translation: CASSPGTAYSYTF.

A few counts support this clone. The chain combines TRBV7-6 with TRBJ2-1; the match to TRBD1 covers 7 bases. CDR1 is SGHVS and CDR2 is FNYEAQ in the germline V gene. Trimming cost V 5 bases and J 6 bases; bases outside gene matches: 19. The length of the CDR3 is 18 residues. The CDR3 loop reads CASSLVGRDRAKLNEQFF. CDR3 DNA sequence: TGTGCCAGCAGCCTCGTCGGAAGAGACAGGGCAAAGCTCAATGAGCAGTTCTTC.

The chain uses TRBV6-5 and TRBJ2-1; 11 positions match TRBD2. Germline V CDR1 and CDR2: MNHEY, SVGAGI. This CDR3 contains 15 residues. Trimming at V came to 6 bases and at J to 11 bases, leaving 12 bases not matched to a gene. CDR3 in amino acids: CASRVGTSGPPKQFF. DNA of the CDR3: TGTGCCAGCAGGGTAGGGACTAGCGGTCCCCCCAAGCAGTTCTTC.

This chain uses TRBV7-2 with TRBJ1-1, with D perhaps matching TRBD1 (5 bases). Looked up from germline, CDR1 is SGHTA and CDR2 is FQGNSA. The CDR3 contains 15 residues. The V and J ends lost 5 bases and 5 bases respectively, with 18 bases between them. CDR3 sequence reads: CASSPTGLQGTEAFF. The CDR3 region has the DNA TGTGCCAGCAGCCCGACGGGCCTGCAGGGAACTGAAGCTTTCTTT.

The chain joins TRBV7-9 to TRBJ1-4; D perhaps matches TRBD1 (5 bases). The ends were cut back, 2 bases at V and 4 bases at J, with 11 bases in the middle. Per germline, CDR1 SEHNR and CDR2 FQNEAQ (reference sequence). The CDR3 covers 15 residues. The CDR3 protein is CASSLPGLGNEKLFF. The DNA of the CDR3 is TGTGCCAGCAGCTTACCAGGGCTCGGTAATGAAAAACTGTTTTTT.

The CDR3 nucleotides read TGTGCCAGCACCGGTTACGAGCAGTACTTC. It translates to CASTGYEQYF. The chain links TRBV28 to TRBJ2-7, with no clear D. This CDR3 has 10 amino acids. From germline, CDR1 is MDHEN and CDR2 SYDVKM. With 7 bases removed from V and 4 bases from J, the gap between germline ends came to 5 bases.

V gene TRBV5-1 combines with J gene TRBJ2-1, with D hard to call. CDR1 and CDR2 (germline): SGHRS, YFSETQ. The CDR3 contains 14 residues. Trimming left V 0 bases short and J 7 bases short, with 11 bases between. CDR3 bases: TGCGCCAGCAGCTTGGGAGAAGGGTGGAATGAGCAGTTCTTC. It codes for CASSLGEGWNEQFF.

J is TRBJ2-3 and V is TRBV6-5; 8 bases match TRBD2. This CDR3 is 14 amino acids long. J gave up 6 bases and V 4 bases, and 6 bases lay outside the gene matches. The germline CDR1 and CDR2 sequences are MNHEY and SVGAGI. CDR3 region: CASSSGGVKDTQYF. CDR3 DNA: TGTGCCAGCAGTTCGGGAGGGGTAAAGGATACGCAGTATTTT.

The rearrangement joins TRBV6-1 to TRBJ2-3; 12 bases line up with TRBD2. Trimming removed 4 bases from V and 1 base from J; junction bases left unmatched: 9. This CDR3 has 18 amino acids. CDR1 MNHNS and CDR2 SASEGT come from the germline V gene. The CDR3 here is CASSASGRALVGTDTQYF. In DNA, the CDR3 is TGTGCCAGCAGTGCTAGCGGGAGGGCCCTCGTCGGCACAGATACGCAGTATTTT.

This clone was found once. The chain joins TRBV7-9 to TRBJ2-1, with a weak D call TRBD1 (6 bases). Trimming took off 1 base at V and 7 bases at J, with 14 bases between the two ends. Germline values: CDR1 SEHNR, CDR2 FQNEAQ (reference sequence). The CDR3 sequence is 15 residues long. This CDR3 is CASSLDLGAVNEQFF. Written as DNA, the CDR3 is TGTGCCAGCAGCTTAGATCTGGGGGCTGTTAATGAGCAGTTCTTC.

V gene TRBV14 combines with J gene TRBJ1-1, with D hard to call. The CDR3 extends over 16 amino acids. Germline V CDR1 and CDR2: SGHDN, FVKESK. V shed 2 bases and J shed 1 base, with 14 bases lying between them. CDR3 amino acids: CASSQSGYWRNTEAFF. As DNA, the CDR3 is TGTGCCAGCAGCCAAAGTGGGTATTGGAGGAACACTGAAGCTTTCTTT.

The CDR3 DNA reads as TGTGCCAGCAGCGCGGACAGGGGGCGTACTGAAGCTTTCTTT. Encoded protein: CASSADRGRTEAFF. The J gene is TRBJ1-1, the V gene TRBV9; 11 positions agree with TRBD1. There are 14 residues in the CDR3. J gave up 5 bases and V 3 bases, and 3 bases lay outside the gene matches. The germline gives CDR1 SGDLS, CDR2 YYNGEE.

This clone came up once. The chain carries TRBV18 and TRBJ1-1, with 7 positions matching TRBD1. This CDR3 is built from 16 residues. Germline V gives CDR1 KGHSH, CDR2 LQKENI. V lost 3 bases, J lost 0 bases, and 7 bases stayed unmatched. This CDR3 is CASSPFTGVVNTEAFF. CDR3 nucleotides: TGTGCCAGCTCACCGTTTACAGGGGTCGTGAACACTGAAGCTTTCTTT.

This clone was observed a few times. V usage is TRBV6-1 and J usage is TRBJ1-1; maybe TRBD1 (6 bases). V dropped 6 bases and J dropped 7 bases, with 15 bases sitting between them. The CDR3 totals 13 residues. Germline V gene lookup returns CDR1 MNHNS and CDR2 SASEGT. The CDR3 coding sequence is TGTGCCAGCAGAAACATAGAACAGGGTGAAGCTTTCTTT. Translated, it gives CASRNIEQGEAFF.

V usage is TRBV6-1 and J usage is TRBJ2-7, with no clear D. Trimming shortened V by 8 bases and J by 1 base, and 9 bases separated the two germline ends. Germline lookup yields CDR1 MNHNS and CDR2 SASEGT. This CDR3 is 12 amino acids long. For the CDR3, the DNA is TGTGCCAGCCTGGACCGATCCTACGAGCAGTACTTC. The encoded protein is CASLDRSYEQYF.

This clone was observed a few times. The V call is TRBV28, the J call TRBJ2-3; D ambiguous. This CDR3 contains 13 residues. Germline values: CDR1 MDHEN, CDR2 SYDVKM. V shed 6 bases and J shed 4 bases, with 11 bases lying between them. CDR3 nucleotide sequence: TGTGCCAGCAGCTATCCGTCTCCAGATACGCAGTATTTT. Protein sequence: CASSYPSPDTQYF. The full variable domain, with the rest looked up from reference TRBV28 and TRBJ2-3, is DVKVTQSSRYLVKRTGEKVFLECVQDMDHENMFWYRQDPGLGLRLIYFSYDVKMKEKGDIPEGYSVSREKKERFSLILESASTNQTSMYLCASSYPSPDTQYFGPGTRLTVL.

The chain combines TRBV28 with TRBJ1-3, with D maybe TRBD1 (5 bases). Trimming shortened V by 2 bases and J by 2 bases, and 7 bases separated the two germline ends. Germline V lookup: CDR1 MDHEN, CDR2 SYDVKM. The CDR3 covers 14 residues. Here the CDR3 reads CASSLLTAGNTIYF. DNA of the CDR3: TGTGCCAGCAGTTTACTGACAGCTGGAAACACCATATATTTT. The full variable domain, completed using reference TRBV28 and TRBJ1-3, is DVKVTQSSRYLVKRTGEKVFLECVQDMDHENMFWYRQDPGLGLRLIYFSYDVKMKEKGDIPEGYSVSREKKERFSLILESASTNQTSMYLCASSLLTAGNTIYFGEGSWLTVV.

The chain is built from TRBV6-4 and TRBJ1-1; 9 bases fit TRBD1. This CDR3 is built from 14 residues. The germline V gene encodes CDR1 MRHNA and CDR2 SNTAGT. V shed 6 bases and J 4 bases; nucleotides not matched to a gene: 6. DNA for the CDR3: TGTGCCAGCAGGTTAGACAGGGGGAGCACTGAAGCTTTCTTT. Translated: CASRLDRGSTEAFF.

The rearrangement links TRBV5-1 to TRBJ1-1; no clear D. The ends were cut back, 4 bases at V and 1 base at J, with 2 bases in the middle. Germline assignment: CDR1 SGHRS and CDR2 YFSETQ. The CDR3 contains 11 residues. CDR3 in amino acids: CASSGNTEAFF. CDR3 coding DNA: TGCGCCAGCAGCGGGAACACTGAAGCTTTCTTT.

This chain connects TRBV9 to TRBJ2-3, with 8 bases that match TRBD2. V lost 1 base, J lost 1 base, and 11 bases stayed unmatched. CDR3 length: 18 amino acids. CDR1 SGDLS and CDR2 YYNGEE come from the germline V gene. CDR3 nucleotide sequence: TGTGCCAGCAGCGTAACCCCCTTACTAGCGGACCGCACAGATACGCAGTATTTT. Protein product: CASSVTPLLADRTDTQYF. The entire variable domain, with the rest obtained from reference TRBV9 and TRBJ2-3, is as follows: DSGVTQTPKHLITATGQRVTLRCSPRSGDLSVYWYQQSLDQGLQFLIQYYNGEERAKGNILERFSAQQFPDLHSELNLSSLELGDSALYFCASSVTPLLADRTDTQYFGPGTRLTVL.

This rearrangement joins TRBV11-2 to TRBJ2-5, with no clear D. This CDR3 has 14 residues. Trimming shortened V by 1 base and J by 2 bases, and 8 bases separated the two germline ends. Looked up from germline, CDR1 is SGHAT and CDR2 is FQNNGV. The DNA for the CDR3 is TGTGCCAGCAGCTTAGTGGTCGAGCAAGAGACCCAGTACTTC. Translation gives CASSLVVEQETQYF.

The chain is built from TRBV29-1 and TRBJ1-5; 7 nucleotides match TRBD1. With V trimmed by 3 bases and J by 1 base, 6 bases remained unmatched. The CDR3 extends over 15 amino acids. Germline V CDR1 and CDR2: SQVTM, ANQGSEA. The CDR3, as DNA: TGCAGCGTTGATGGGGGAGGGGGCAGCAATCAGCCCCAGCATTTT. This translates into CSVDGGGGSNQPQHF.

V gene TRBV19 combines with J gene TRBJ2-1; D is uncertain. Germline-derived CDR1 and CDR2 are LNHDA and SQIVND (reference sequence). V was cut by 6 bases and J by 8 bases, with 11 bases left in between. The CDR3 is 12 residues long. The CDR3 loop is CASRRSWDEQFF. The CDR3 DNA is TGTGCCAGTAGACGTTCGTGGGATGAGCAGTTCTTC.

CDR3 nucleotide sequence: TGTGCCATCCAGGGTTCGGGGGGCACTGAAGCTTTCTTT. It encodes CAIQGSGGTEAFF. The chain is built from TRBV10-3 and TRBJ1-1; a weak D match, TRBD1 (5 bases). CDR1 and CDR2 from the germline V gene are ENHRY and SYGVKD. Trimming left V 8 bases short and J 4 bases short, with 14 bases between. The CDR3 runs to 13 residues.

Only a few counts were recorded for this clone. This rearrangement joins TRBV7-2 to TRBJ2-1, with TRBD2 identical over 16 bases. The junction had 8 bases not matched to a gene; V was cut back by 5 bases and J by 7 bases. In germline, CDR1 is SGHTA, CDR2 FQGNSA. The length of the CDR3 is 17 residues. The CDR3 DNA reads as TGTGCCAGCAGCAATGCCGGGACTAGCGGGAGGGCGAATGAGCAGTTCTTC. Its translation is CASSNAGTSGRANEQFF.